This TCR beta chain was sequenced for a study of control samples from healthy donors and cancer patients. The assay was immunoSEQ multiplex PCR, and TCRdb's table has in-frame clones only and misses some. Of 57,000 or so clones detected, roughly 92% appear once; the ten largest clones hold 3.5% to 4%. Germline V gene sequence: CDR1 SEHNR, CDR2 FQNEAQ (reference sequence). CDR3 length equals 15 residues. Trimming at V came to 6 bases and at J to 2 bases, leaving 6 bases not matched to a gene. The chain couples TRBV7-9 to TRBJ2-3; 9 positions agree with TRBD1. The sequenced material came from blood. This receptor was obtained from a man aged 25 to 45 in good health. For the CDR3, the DNA is TGTGCCAGCAGGGACAGGGGACTCCCCACAGATACGCAGTATTTT. Protein sequence: CASRDRGLPTDTQYF.